The rows below give T cell receptor beta chains drawn from one sample of a study of T cell responses to AZD1222 COVID-19 vaccine. The table came from immunoSEQ multiplex PCR; TCRdb's copy has only in-frame clones and leaves some out. The data show about 160,000 clones, around 89% seen once. Sequences were derived from peripheral blood, sampled on day 0 of AZD1222 vaccination. These receptors were taken from an adult in good health. Both conserved end residues are part of each CDR3. A D gene is named only where the DNA matches it firmly. Some rows mark clone size as missing; the rest say once, few, many or name a class of expanded clone.

d_gene,abundance,v_gene,j_gene,CDR3nt,CDR3aa
NA,NA,TRBV7-9,TRBJ1-2,TGTGCCAGCAGCCGGCCATCATCCTATGGCTACACCTTC,CASSRPSSYGYTF
NA,NA,TRBV29-1,TRBJ1-5,TGCAGCGTTGCCTTGCAGGAAGGCAATCAGCCCCAGCATTTT,CSVALQEGNQPQHF
NA,NA,TRBV12-3/TRBV12-4,TRBJ2-2,TGTGCCAGCAGAGGGTATAACACCGGGGAGCTGTTTTTT,CASRGYNTGELFF
NA,NA,TRBV7-9,TRBJ2-7,TGTGCCAGCAGCTTAAGCAACCTTAAAGACGAGCAGTACTTC,CASSLSNLKDEQYF
TRBD1,NA,TRBV5-1,TRBJ2-5,TGCGCCAGCCGCCGAGGACAGGGAGAAGAGACCCAGTACTTC,CASRRGQGEETQYF
TRBD2,NA,TRBV11-2,TRBJ2-7,TGTGCCAGCAGCCCCGGGACTAGCGGGGGGCGACACGCCTACGAGCAGTACTTC,CASSPGTSGGRHAYEQYF
NA,NA,TRBV7-9,TRBJ1-1,TGTGCCAGCAGCTTAGCCCATTACAGGCTCACTGAAGCTTTCTTT,CASSLAHYRLTEAFF
TRBD1,NA,TRBV28,TRBJ2-2,TGTGCCAGCAGTCCGGGACAGACGAACACCGGGGAGCTGTTTTTT,CASSPGQTNTGELFF
NA,NA,TRBV27,TRBJ2-4,TGTGCCAGCAGTAAGGACACCAACATAGCCAAAAACATTCAGTACTTC,CASSKDTNIAKNIQYF
NA,NA,TRBV28,TRBJ1-2,TGTGCCAGCAGTTTTCTTCCGCGTTTGGTCGCCTTC,CASSFLPRLVAF
NA,NA,TRBV5-1,TRBJ2-3,TGCGCCAGTTGGGAGGAGGGGGCAGATACGCAGTATTTT,CASWEEGADTQYF
TRBD1,NA,TRBV28,TRBJ1-1,TGTGCCAGCAGTCTAGGGGGCGCGGTGGACACTGAAGCTTTCTTT,CASSLGGAVDTEAFF
NA,NA,TRBV19,TRBJ1-5,TGTGCCAGTAGTATAGTCGTCACAAGCAATCAGCCCCAGCATTTT,CASSIVVTSNQPQHF
NA,NA,TRBV20-1,TRBJ2-3,TGCAGTGCTAGTATTTTGGGGGGGCAGTATTTT,CSASILGGQYF
NA,once,TRBV12-3/TRBV12-4,TRBJ1-4,TGTGCCAGCAGTTTAACCGAAAAACTGTTTTTT,CASSLTEKLFF
NA,few,TRBV7-6,TRBJ1-1,TGTGCCAGCAGCTTAGGGATTTCAGGGAACACTGAAGCTTTCTTT,CASSLGISGNTEAFF
TRBD1,NA,TRBV6-1,TRBJ1-3,TGTGCCAGCAGTGAAGGGACTTTCGGACAGGCTGGAAACACCATATATTTT,CASSEGTFGQAGNTIYF
NA,NA,TRBV27,TRBJ1-2,TGTGCCAGCAGTTTATCTCCCCTGGACGCGAACTATGGCTACACCTTC,CASSLSPLDANYGYTF
NA,NA,TRBV12-3/TRBV12-4,TRBJ2-1,TGTGCCAGCAGTTTAGCGAGGGGGTTTCCGTTCTTC,CASSLARGFPFF
NA,few,TRBV7-9,TRBJ1-1,TGTGCCAGCAGCTATCAGGGCTCCACTGAAGCTTTCTTT,CASSYQGSTEAFF
TRBD2,few,TRBV6-4,TRBJ2-2,TGTGCCAGCAGTGAAGAAGCGGGGGGGCCCGGGGAGCTGTTTTTT,CASSEEAGGPGELFF
TRBD2,NA,TRBV5-1,TRBJ2-2,TGCGCCAGCAGCTCGATAGCGGGGGACCACACCGGGGAGCTGTTTTTT,CASSSIAGDHTGELFF
NA,NA,TRBV9,TRBJ1-1,TGTGCCAGCAGCGTAGGATCGGACACTGAAGCTTTCTTT,CASSVGSDTEAFF
NA,NA,TRBV6-5,TRBJ1-2,TGTGCCAGCAGTTATACAGACCACTATGGCTACACCTTC,CASSYTDHYGYTF
NA,NA,TRBV24-1,TRBJ2-5,TGTGCCACCAGTGATCCAGCCCAGGGGGAGACCCAGTACTTC,CATSDPAQGETQYF
TRBD2,NA,TRBV5-4,TRBJ2-3,TGTGCCAGCAGCGGCGCGGGGGTGGGTACAGATACGCAGTATTTT,CASSGAGVGTDTQYF
NA,NA,TRBV12-3/TRBV12-4,TRBJ1-6,TGTGCCAGCAGTGCCAACCATTCACCCCTCCACTTT,CASSANHSPLHF
NA,NA,TRBV9,TRBJ1-6,TGTGCCAGCAGCGTAAGCGGGCAGAGCTCCTATAATTCACCCCTCCACTTT,CASSVSGQSSYNSPLHF
NA,NA,TRBV27,TRBJ1-6,TGTGCCAGCAGTTTCTTAGGGAGCTCCTATAATTCACCCCTCCACTTT,CASSFLGSSYNSPLHF
NA,NA,TRBV11-2,TRBJ2-2,TGTGCCAGCAGCCAGCCGGAGGGGTCCGGGGAGCTGTTTTTT,CASSQPEGSGELFF
NA,NA,TRBV4-1,TRBJ2-7,TGCGCCAGCAGCCAAGTTCTCGCCTACGAGCAGTACTTC,CASSQVLAYEQYF
NA,NA,TRBV28,TRBJ1-2,TGTGCCAGCAATACCGGACAGTCCTATGGCTACACCTTC,CASNTGQSYGYTF
TRBD1,NA,TRBV19,TRBJ2-3,TGTGCCAGTAGTATCGACAGGGCTACTAGCACAGATACGCAGTATTTT,CASSIDRATSTDTQYF
NA,NA,TRBV11-3,TRBJ2-1,TGTGCCAGCAGCTTAGCCCCGACGGCACAGCAGTTCTTC,CASSLAPTAQQFF
NA,NA,TRBV3-1/TRBV3-2,TRBJ2-1,TGTGCCAGCAGCCTACAGGGAAACACCTACAATGAGCAGTTCTTC,CASSLQGNTYNEQFF
NA,NA,TRBV5-4,TRBJ1-1,TGTGCCAGCAGCTTCCCATCCCCGACAGAGGAAGCTTTCTTT,CASSFPSPTEEAFF
TRBD1,NA,TRBV19,TRBJ1-6,TGTGCCAGTAGTATAGATCCAGGGGGCGAAGGTCGTTCACCCCTCCACTTT,CASSIDPGGEGRSPLHF
NA,NA,TRBV28,TRBJ2-1,TGTGCCAGCAGTACCCGTAGGGTGCCGTTCTTC,CASSTRRVPFF
NA,NA,TRBV19,TRBJ1-5,TGTGCCAGTAGTATCGAGGAGCCGACAGTCAACTATAGCAATCAGCCCCAGCATTTT,CASSIEEPTVNYSNQPQHF
NA,NA,TRBV5-5,TRBJ2-7,TGTGCCAGCAGCTGGGGGCACACAGGGCTCTACGAGCAGTACTTC,CASSWGHTGLYEQYF
NA,NA,TRBV2,TRBJ1-1,TGTGCCAGCAGTGAAGCGCAGGGGCCTATGAACACTGAAGCTTTCTTT,CASSEAQGPMNTEAFF
NA,NA,TRBV14,TRBJ2-3,TGTGCCAGCAGCCAAGTCCCTACCGGGACGTATCGAACAGATACGCAGTATTTT,CASSQVPTGTYRTDTQYF
TRBD1,NA,TRBV6-6,TRBJ2-6,TGTGCCAGCAGTTATCTGGAGGGACAGGGGTCTTTC,CASSYLEGQGSF
NA,NA,TRBV2,TRBJ2-7,TGTGCCAGCAGTGATCTTCGGAGAGAGAGCTCCTACGAGCAGTACTTC,CASSDLRRESSYEQYF
NA,few,TRBV5-1,TRBJ1-5,TGCGCCAGCAGCTTAGGGGGGCTGGGCAATCAGCCCCAGCATTTT,CASSLGGLGNQPQHF
NA,NA,TRBV18,TRBJ1-3,TGTGCCAGCTCACCACTGCAGGACTCTGGAAACACCATATATTTT,CASSPLQDSGNTIYF
TRBD2,NA,TRBV9,TRBJ2-1,TGTGCCAGCAGCGTAGAGTCTAGCGGGGGGGAAAACAATGAGCAGTTCTTC,CASSVESSGGENNEQFF
NA,NA,TRBV5-1,TRBJ1-2,TGCGCCAGCAGCTTGGCACAGGGAGGTAACTATGGCTACACCTTC,CASSLAQGGNYGYTF
TRBD1,NA,TRBV5-6,TRBJ1-6,TGTGCCAGCAGCTTATGGGACAGGGATTCACCCCTCCACTTT,CASSLWDRDSPLHF
TRBD1,NA,TRBV6-5,TRBJ1-2,TGTGCCAGCAGTCTATCCCAGGGGGCGAACGGCTACACCTTC,CASSLSQGANGYTF
NA,NA,TRBV2,TRBJ2-4,TGTGCCAGCAGTGAACCGGACATTCAGTACTTC,CASSEPDIQYF
NA,NA,TRBV29-1,TRBJ2-1,TGCAGCGCCGTTGGCAGGGGAAGAGTAAGTGGGGTTGATGAGCAGTTCTTC,CSAVGRGRVSGVDEQFF
NA,NA,TRBV18,TRBJ1-3,TGTGCCAGCTCTCGACCAGGGGGAAACACCATATATTTT,CASSRPGGNTIYF
NA,NA,TRBV13,TRBJ2-3,TGTGCCAGCAGCTCCCCCCGTGGGGCAGGGACTACAGATACGCAGTATTTT,CASSSPRGAGTTDTQYF
TRBD2,NA,TRBV7-2,TRBJ2-5,TGTGCCAGCAGCGTGACTAGCGGGGGGGCGAGGGAGACCCAGTACTTC,CASSVTSGGARETQYF
NA,NA,TRBV3-1/TRBV3-2,TRBJ1-3,TGTGCCAGCACCACGGGCCCCGGAAACACCATATATTTT,CASTTGPGNTIYF
NA,NA,TRBV6-5,TRBJ2-1,TGTGCCAGCAGTTACTCCGGTGGTGAGCAGTTCTTC,CASSYSGGEQFF
TRBD1,NA,TRBV6-5,TRBJ2-7,TGTGCCAGCAGTCGACGACAGGGCTCCTACGAGCAGTACTTC,CASSRRQGSYEQYF
NA,NA,TRBV6-5,TRBJ1-5,TGTGCCAGCAGTTACTCGGAAGGGGACCAGCCCCAGCATTTT,CASSYSEGDQPQHF
TRBD1,NA,TRBV6-5,TRBJ1-5,TGTGCCAGCAGAAGCAGGGGGCGAGTGCAGCCCCAGCATTTT,CASRSRGRVQPQHF